This T cell receptor beta chain was recorded in a study of response to subunit inactivated influenza vaccine. Overall study findings and caveats: Each seasonal flu vaccination may recruit only limited new T cells, authors suggested.

This clonotype was found a few times. The antigen is undetermined. This CDR3 region has 17 residues. Losses at the gene ends were 2 bases for V and 2 bases for J; bases not matched to a gene: 9. CDR1 and CDR2 (germline): SGHRS, YFSETQ. Each CDR3 protein is one row after TCRdb ran MiXCR on the RT-PCR reads. The sample lists 650,000 to 800,000 distinct CDR3 sequences; over 11% were seen once. This material consisted of PBMCs from blood, taken 14 days before vaccination. The chain couples TRBV5-1 to TRBJ2-1; 8 nucleotides line up with TRBD2. The TCR sequence derives from a man aged 45-65 years who received an inactivated influenza vaccine. The CDR3 reads CASSFRPAGDTYNEQFF. CDR3 coding DNA: TGCGCCAGCAGCTTCCGCCCAGCGGGGGACACCTACAATGAGCAGTTCTTC.